These 26 T cell receptor beta chains share one sample of origin, sequenced in a study of blood T cell repertoires in COVID-19. Sequencing used immunoSEQ multiplex PCR; TCRdb keeps in-frame clones, though not all of them. In the table there are about 300,000 clones, 65% to 85% of which are singletons. Material: peripheral blood. The receptors shown here come from a human donor with COVID-19, enrolled during active disease. The donor label of this sample is uncertain.

This clone was counted only a few times. The CDR3 nucleotides are TGTGCCAGTAGTTTGCTAGCGGGCCGTAACGAGCAGTACTTC. Translation gives CASSLLAGRNEQYF. V is TRBV19 and J is TRBJ2-7, with TRBD2 matching over 8 bases. The CDR3 totals 14 residues. J lost 5 bases, V lost 5 bases, and 8 bases had no gene match. CDR1 LNHDA and CDR2 SQIVND come from the germline V gene (reference sequence). Full variable domain (outside the CDR3, taken from reference TRBV19 and TRBJ2-7): DGGITQSPKYLFRKEGQNVTLSCEQNLNHDAMYWYRQDPGQGLRLIYYSQIVNDFQKGDIAEGYSVSREKKESFPLTVTSAQKNPTAFYLCASSLLAGRNEQYFGPGTRLTVT.

The V gene is TRBV27, the J gene TRBJ1-6, with TRBD1 matching 7 bases. Germline V CDR1 and CDR2: MNHEY, SMNVEV (reference sequence). The CDR3 runs to 15 residues. After removal of 3 bases from V and 8 bases from J, the junction contained 7 bases not matched to a gene. DNA for the CDR3: TGTGCCAGCAGTTTCATGACAGGGCCGGATTCACCCCTCCACTTT. Amino acid sequence: CASSFMTGPDSPLHF.

The J gene is TRBJ1-3, the V gene TRBV3-1 (or the pseudogene TRBV3-2); TRBD1 matches 9 bases. The CDR3 spans 15 residues. Germline CDR1 and CDR2: LGHDT and YNNKEL (reference sequence). The V segment lost 6 bases and the J segment 3 bases; nucleotides outside the gene matches: 6. The CDR3 here is CASSNTGGNGNTIYF. Written as DNA, the CDR3 is TGTGCCAGCAGTAATACAGGGGGCAATGGAAACACCATATATTTT.

V usage is TRBV27 and J usage is TRBJ2-3; 9 bases map to TRBD1. Germline V gene sequence: CDR1 MNHEY, CDR2 SMNVEV (reference sequence). V gave up 2 bases and J gave up 6 bases; unmatched junction bases: 9. The CDR3 has 16 amino acids. As DNA, the CDR3 is TGTGCCAGCAGTTTAACCCTGACAGGGGGTTCCGATACGCAGTATTTT. This translates into CASSLTLTGGSDTQYF.

CDR3 protein: CASSFRVRTYRTGELFF. The DNA of the CDR3 is TGTGCCAGCAGTTTCCGAGTGCGGACATATCGCACCGGGGAGCTGTTTTTT. This chain connects TRBV27 to TRBJ2-2, with a weak D call TRBD1 (5 bases). The CDR3 extends over 17 amino acids. In germline, CDR1 is MNHEY, CDR2 SMNVEV (reference sequence). The ends were cut back, 3 bases at V and 4 bases at J, with 18 bases in the middle.

CDR3 bases: TGTGCCAGCACCCAAAACAGAAACTACGAGCAGTACTTC. Protein: CASTQNRNYEQYF. The V gene is TRBV28, the J gene TRBJ2-7, with D uncertain. Germline V CDR1 and CDR2: MDHEN, SYDVKM. The ends were cut back, 7 bases at V and 3 bases at J, with 13 bases in the middle. CDR3 length: 13 residues.

This chain joins TRBV6-5 and TRBJ2-7; TRBD1 aligns across 9 bases. V lost 11 bases, J lost 2 bases, and 13 bases stayed unmatched. CDR1 MNHEY and CDR2 SVGAGI come from the germline V gene. The CDR3 loop spans 15 amino acids. The CDR3 nucleotides read TGTGCCTCAACCGGGACAGGGAACCTCGCCTACGAGCAGTACTTC. Encoded protein: CASTGTGNLAYEQYF.

This clone turned up a few times. The chain links TRBV28 to TRBJ1-1; D is uncertain. Trimming pared 6 bases from V and 4 bases from J, leaving 12 bases between. Germline-derived CDR1 and CDR2 are MDHEN and SYDVKM. This CDR3 comprises 13 residues. This CDR3 reads CASSHTRATEAFF. CDR3 DNA: TGTGCCAGCAGCCACACGCGGGCCACTGAAGCTTTCTTT. Drawing the rest from reference TRBV28 and TRBJ1-1, the complete variable domain is DVKVTQSSRYLVKRTGEKVFLECVQDMDHENMFWYRQDPGLGLRLIYFSYDVKMKEKGDIPEGYSVSREKKERFSLILESASTNQTSMYLCASSHTRATEAFFGQGTRLTVV.

V is TRBV5-6 and J is TRBJ1-6; the D gene is possibly TRBD1 (6 bases). Trimming pared 5 bases from V and 7 bases from J, leaving 13 bases between. The length of the CDR3 is 14 residues. In germline, CDR1 is SGHDT, CDR2 YYEEEE. The CDR3 here is CASRRGQLNSPLHF. The CDR3 DNA reads TGTGCCAGCAGACGCGGACAGCTAAATTCACCCCTCCACTTT.

The V and J genes are TRBV7-8 and TRBJ1-3; D call uncertain. The CDR3 sequence is 17 residues long. The V gene's germline CDR1 is SGHVS and CDR2 FQNEAQ. Trimming cost V 3 bases and J 0 bases, with 15 bases left between them. The CDR3 region is CASSFAGNGGSGNTIYF. The CDR3 DNA follows: TGTGCCAGCAGCTTCGCGGGCAACGGAGGCTCTGGAAACACCATATATTTT.

V gene TRBV9 combines with J gene TRBJ1-1; TRBD1 might be the D (5 bases). Trimming pared 3 bases from V and 5 bases from J, leaving 20 bases between. The CDR3 extends over 16 amino acids. The germline CDR1 and CDR2 sequences are SGDLS and YYNGEE. CDR3 loop: CASSAPRVRGKTEAFF. For the CDR3, the DNA is TGTGCCAGCAGCGCCCCCCGGGTGCGGGGCAAGACTGAAGCTTTCTTT.

The chain is built from TRBV4-1 and TRBJ2-2; 9 bases map to TRBD2. The CDR3 is 19 residues long. Trimming cost V 0 bases and J 2 bases; bases outside gene matches: 10. Germline CDR1 MGHRA, CDR2 YSYEKL. CDR3 nucleotides: TGCGCCAGCAGCCAAGATAGTTGGACTAGCGTGAGAAACACCGGGGAGCTGTTTTTT. It specifies CASSQDSWTSVRNTGELFF.

The chain employs TRBV6-6 and TRBJ2-7; possibly TRBD2 for D (5 bases). The germline V gene encodes CDR1 MNHNY and CDR2 SVGAGI (reference sequence). There are 15 residues in the CDR3. V was clipped by 5 bases and J by 6 bases, with 20 bases between them. CDR3 sequence reads: CASSDLRYEGVEQYF. The CDR3 nucleotides are TGTGCCAGCAGTGATTTAAGATATGAGGGAGTCGAGCAGTACTTC.

The chain uses TRBV27 and TRBJ2-6; the D gene is possibly TRBD2 (5 bases). Germline V lookup: CDR1 MNHEY, CDR2 SMNVEV (reference sequence). This CDR3 is 16 amino acids long. With 3 bases removed from V and 2 bases from J, the gap between germline ends came to 11 bases. The CDR3 is CASSFSSGAGANVLTF. The CDR3 DNA sequence: TGTGCCAGCAGTTTTTCATCCGGGGCTGGGGCCAACGTCCTGACTTTC.

The chain has TRBV30 and TRBJ1-2, with 9 positions matching TRBD1. Germline V lookup: CDR1 GTSNPN, CDR2 SVGIG (reference sequence). Germline trimming cut 8 bases from V and 5 bases from J; bases unmatched to any gene: 9. The CDR3 length is 13 residues. The CDR3 DNA reads TGTGCCGGGGCGGTGGGACAGGGTTATGGCTACACCTTC. This gives the protein CAGAVGQGYGYTF.

The V and J genes are TRBV28 and TRBJ1-5, with D possibly being TRBD1 (6 bases). CDR3 size: 16 residues. Germline lookup yields CDR1 MDHEN and CDR2 SYDVKM. Trimming took off 7 bases at V and 3 bases at J, with 19 bases between the two ends. As DNA, the CDR3 is TGTGCCAGCACCCGCCCCACCGACAGGTTCAATCAGCCCCAGCATTTT. Its translation is CASTRPTDRFNQPQHF.

This clone was detected only a few times. The rearrangement uses TRBV7-3 and TRBJ1-1, with 10 bases fitting TRBD1. Per germline, CDR1 SGHTA and CDR2 FQGTGA. J gave up 0 bases and V 1 base, and 8 bases lay outside the gene matches. This CDR3 has 18 amino acids. In DNA form, the CDR3 reads TGTGCCAGCAGCTTAAGGTCCGGGACAGGGGCCTTGAACACTGAAGCTTTCTTT. Translation: CASSLRSGTGALNTEAFF.

V usage is TRBV9 and J usage is TRBJ2-2; D unclear. The length of the CDR3 is 15 residues. Trimming stripped 3 bases from V and 1 base from J, with 10 bases between. Per the germline V gene, CDR1 is SGDLS and CDR2 is YYNGEE. The CDR3 loop is CASSATEKNTGELFF. The CDR3 bases are TGTGCCAGCAGCGCCACTGAGAAGAACACCGGGGAGCTGTTTTTT.

The rearrangement joins TRBV7-9 to TRBJ1-5; D might be TRBD1 (6 bases). Germline V gene sequence: CDR1 SEHNR, CDR2 FQNEAQ (reference sequence). The CDR3 is 16 residues long. V shed 7 bases and J shed 5 bases, with 21 bases lying between them. As DNA, the CDR3 is TGTGCCAGCACCCACAGTGGCAGGGGAAGGGATCAGCCCCAGCATTTT. It codes for CASTHSGRGRDQPQHF.

The rearrangement uses TRBV3-1 (or the pseudogene TRBV3-2) and TRBJ2-5, with D maybe TRBD2 (7 bases). Trimming left V 1 base short and J 4 bases short, with 13 bases between. The CDR3 has 15 residues. CDR1 is LGHDT, CDR2 YNNKEL, per germline (reference sequence). The CDR3 DNA is TGTGCCAGCAGCCAAGTGGGGGGGCGGGGAGAGACCCAGTACTTC. It codes for CASSQVGGRGETQYF.

The rearrangement uses TRBV28 and TRBJ2-1; D may be TRBD2 (6 bases). In germline, CDR1 is MDHEN, CDR2 SYDVKM. CDR3 size: 16 residues. Trimming pared 5 bases from V and 4 bases from J, leaving 18 bases between. CDR3: CASSQMTGTLYNEQFF. As DNA, the CDR3 is TGTGCCAGCAGTCAAATGACCGGGACTCTTTACAATGAGCAGTTCTTC.

Notes on this clone: The same CDR3 also results from other DNA sequences found in this sample. Here the CDR3 reads CAWSGLAGGYEQYF. The CDR3 DNA sequence: TGTGCCTGGAGTGGGCTAGCGGGGGGCTACGAGCAGTACTTC. The V and J genes are TRBV30 and TRBJ2-7; 11 nucleotides agree with TRBD2. The junction had 2 bases not matched to a gene; V was cut back by 1 base and J by 3 bases. Germline CDR1 reads GTSNPN; CDR2 reads SVGIG (reference sequence). This CDR3 contains 14 residues.

The chain has TRBV6-5 and TRBJ2-1; 16 nucleotides align to TRBD2. Germline assignment: CDR1 MNHEY and CDR2 SVGAGI. This CDR3 is built from 15 residues. Losses at the gene ends were 5 bases for V and 10 bases for J; bases not matched to a gene: 5. The CDR3 spells CASSTGLAGGGEQFF. The CDR3 DNA reads as TGTGCCAGCAGTACGGGACTAGCGGGAGGGGGCGAGCAGTTCTTC.

In its sample, this clone was seen a few times. The chain links TRBV21-1 to TRBJ1-1; the D call in the table, TRBD1, was not verified against the DNA. TRBV21-1 counts as a pseudogene. CDR3 size: 13 residues. Here the CDR3 DNA reads TGTGCCAGCAGCAAACGGCGGGCCAGGGGAGCTTTCTTT. Amino acid sequence: CASSKRRARGAFF.

This clone was seen once. The rearrangement joins TRBV6-5 to TRBJ1-1; possible D gene TRBD1, 5 bases. The CDR3 sequence is 14 residues long. The germline V gene has CDR1 MNHEY and CDR2 SVGAGI. V lost 8 bases, J lost 0 bases, and 13 bases lay in between. The CDR3 region has the DNA TGTGCCAGCCTCTCGTGGGGCCTGAACACTGAAGCTTTCTTT. Translated, it gives CASLSWGLNTEAFF.

CDR3: CASSHPLDSYGYTF. The DNA for the CDR3 is TGTGCCAGCAGCCACCCCTTGGACAGCTATGGCTACACCTTC. The chain is built from TRBV28 and TRBJ1-2; D perhaps matches TRBD1 (6 bases). This CDR3 has 14 amino acids. The germline V and J ends were trimmed by 6 bases and 4 bases, with 15 bases remaining between them. Looked up from germline, CDR1 is MDHEN and CDR2 is SYDVKM.